This T cell receptor (beta chain) stems from a study of CD8 T cells in Susac syndrome. Study-wide points: The study conceded that its TCR sequencing and HLA analysis involved relatively few individuals.

A remark on this clonotype: Its matching antigen is unknown.

The authors carried out high-throughput sequencing of TCR beta. They applied it to CD8+ and CD4+ T cells obtained from blood. TEMRA cells were FACS-enriched, and CD8+ and CD4+ T cells were isolated negatively. cDNA came from about 0.46 to 1 ug RNA primed by random hexamers. The immunoSEQ assay covered 54 Vbeta and 13 Jbeta segments for CDR3. TCRdb independently ran MiXCR on the immunoSEQ multiplex PCR reads; one entry per CDR3 protein. The table has about 210,000 distinct CDR3 sequences, approximately 95% seen once; the top ten hold 0.082%. The germline gives CDR1 SGHAT, CDR2 FQNNGV. This CDR3 contains 16 residues. V was clipped by 5 bases and J by 4 bases; unmatched bases: 8.

The rearrangement uses TRBV11-2 and TRBJ2-1, with 10 bases that match TRBD2. The TCR comes from a human donor with multiple sclerosis. The sequenced material came from CD4+ T cells from PBMCs. CDR3 loop: CASSRRTSGAYNEQFF. The DNA for the CDR3 is TGTGCCAGCAGCCGGCGGACTAGCGGAGCTTACAATGAGCAGTTCTTC.